This TCR beta chain was captured by sequencing in a study of cytomegalovirus exposure and HLA in healthy donors. General study findings and limits: What was likely a sequencing artifact was a cluster of highly shared sequence variants. Analysis performed later found over 15,000 TCR beta sequences associated with HLA alleles at 0.05 false discovery rate.

PCR employed 60 Vbeta and 13 Jbeta primers. Here immunoSEQ multiplex PCR was the method, and the copy in TCRdb shows in-frame clones only, minus some. The repertoire has about 140,000 clones, approximately 73% of them found once; the top ten carry more than 9%. About this clone: The antigen remains unidentified.

Though probably carrying unrecorded immune exposures, donors were nominally healthy at sampling. The sequence came from a man aged 25-45 years in good health and CMV-seropositive. Specimen: PBMCs.

In DNA form, the CDR3 reads TGTGCCAGCAGCGTAGGTTCTAGTTCCTACGAGCAGTACTTC. It is translated as CASSVGSSSYEQYF. This sequence joins TRBV9 and TRBJ2-7; the D is unclear. Trimming stripped 0 bases from V and 1 base from J, with 8 bases between. This CDR3 has 14 amino acids. CDR1 is SGDLS and CDR2 is YYNGEE in the germline V gene. Filled out from reference TRBV9 and TRBJ2-7, the complete variable domain reads DSGVTQTPKHLITATGQRVTLRCSPRSGDLSVYWYQQSLDQGLQFLIQYYNGEERAKGNILERFSAQQFPDLHSELNLSSLELGDSALYFCASSVGSSSYEQYFGPGTRLTVT.